The rows below give T cell receptor beta chains drawn from one sample of a study of post-analysis software for immune sequencing data. TCRdb called the PCR reads again in MiXCR, with one record for every CDR3 protein. This table holds roughly 800,000 distinct CDR3 sequences, about 27% found once. Specimen: blood. Every receptor here comes from a girl under 18 with multiple sclerosis. Both conserved end residues are part of each CDR3. D genes are given only for firm matches. Some rows mark clone size as missing; the rest say once, few, many or name a class of expanded clone.

TRBJ1-6 - TRBV6-1 - CASSESRTAYNSPLHF TGTGCCAGCAGTGAAAGTCGGACAGCTTATAATTCACCCCTCCACTTT
TRBJ2-3 few TRBV7-2 TRBD1 CASSSQGLQTDTQYF TGTGCCAGCAGCTCACAGGGGTTACAAACAGATACGCAGTATTTT
TRBJ2-2 - TRBV15 - CATSRDGTTNTGELFF TGTGCCACCAGCAGAGACGGTACCACGAACACCGGGGAGCTGTTTTTT
TRBJ2-5 - TRBV7-9 - CASSRPSDGVVWTQYF TGTGCCAGCAGCCGCCCTTCCGATGGGGTTGTATGGACCCAGTACTTC
TRBJ2-3 many TRBV9 - CASSANTQYF TGTGCCAGCAGCGCGAATACGCAGTATTTT
TRBJ2-5 - TRBV28 TRBD2 CASSQTSGGIETQYF TGTGCCAGCAGTCAGACTAGCGGGGGGATAGAGACCCAGTACTTC
TRBJ1-5 few TRBV12-3/TRBV12-4 TRBD1 CASSSEQGPQPQHF TGTGCCAGCAGCTCCGAACAGGGGCCTCAGCCCCAGCATTTT
TRBJ2-3 - TRBV11-2 TRBD2 CASSFRLAVDTQYF TGTGCCAGCAGCTTCAGACTAGCGGTAGATACGCAGTATTTT
TRBJ2-2 - TRBV7-8 - CASRLGSFNTGELFF TGTGCCAGCAGGTTGGGTTCTTTCAACACCGGGGAGCTGTTTTTT
TRBJ2-5 many TRBV5-1 - CASSAKETQYF TGCGCCAGCAGCGCCAAGGAGACCCAGTACTTC
TRBJ1-5 few TRBV5-6 - CASSFPSTPNLPQHF TGTGCCAGCAGCTTTCCGTCTACCCCCAATTTGCCCCAGCATTTT
TRBJ1-1 few TRBV12-3/TRBV12-4 - CASTIGGTTEAFF TGTGCCAGCACCATAGGTGGGACCACTGAAGCTTTCTTT
TRBJ2-2 few TRBV6-5 TRBD2 CASRPLGGSRDGELFF TGTGCCAGCAGACCCTTAGGCGGGAGCCGTGACGGGGAGCTGTTTTTT
TRBJ2-5 few TRBV12-3/TRBV12-4 - CASSPPQRQQETQYF TGTGCCAGCAGTCCCCCTCAGAGGCAACAAGAGACCCAGTACTTC
TRBJ1-5 - TRBV7-2 - CASSRGGGNNQPQHF TGTGCCAGCAGCCGTGGGGGGGGGAACAATCAGCCCCAGCATTTT
TRBJ2-7 - TRBV6-5 TRBD2 CASSYSSSSGGEQYF TGTGCCAGCAGTTACTCGAGTAGCAGCGGGGGGGAGCAGTACTTC
TRBJ2-1 few TRBV20-1 - CSVSGLSNNEQFF TGCAGTGTAAGTGGGCTTTCAAACAATGAGCAGTTCTTC